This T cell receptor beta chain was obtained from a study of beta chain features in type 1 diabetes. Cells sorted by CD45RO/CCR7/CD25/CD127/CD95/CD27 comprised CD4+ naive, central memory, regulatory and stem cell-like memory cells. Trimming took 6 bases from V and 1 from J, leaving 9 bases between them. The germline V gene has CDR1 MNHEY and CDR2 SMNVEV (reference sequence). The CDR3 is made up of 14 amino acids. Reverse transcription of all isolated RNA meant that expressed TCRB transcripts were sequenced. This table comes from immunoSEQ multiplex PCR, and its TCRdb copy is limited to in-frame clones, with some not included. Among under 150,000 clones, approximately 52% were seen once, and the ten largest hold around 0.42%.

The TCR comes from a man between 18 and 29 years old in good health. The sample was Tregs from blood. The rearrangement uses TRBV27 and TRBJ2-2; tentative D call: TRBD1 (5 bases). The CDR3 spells CASSRRGNTGELFF. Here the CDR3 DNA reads TGTGCCAGCAGCCGTAGGGGGAACACCGGGGAGCTGTTTTTT.